This TCR beta chain was observed in a study of T cell repertoires in cytomegalovirus infection (dated by TCRdb to about 2019). Background for the entire study: The HLA type of each donor mattered for the analysis, because public TCR beta signatures pointed to carriage of CMV infection along with the matching HLA type. Findings and caveats that apply to the study as a whole: In the ex vivo response, HLA-C-restricted CMV-specific TCR beta clonotypes were dominant, and in two of eight donors the single most frequent clonotype came from this HLA-C-restricted group. Carriers of CMV infection plus the relevant HLA type were discriminated by the cumulative frequency of public TCR beta family members in the study cohort and in an independent approximately 340-donor cohort.

The CDR3 numbers 16 residues from cysteine through phenylalanine. The sequence is cut down to CDR3 DNA, 48 bases in frame from base 1. The germline V gene yields MDHEN for CDR1 and SYDVKM for CDR2. V trim: 3 bases; J trim: 2 bases; unmatched bases: 7. This sample was sequenced with an Illumina HiSeq 1500. In-frame beta chains were kept once TCRdb had trimmed the public reads at Q25 with fastp and called clones with MiXCR. Rows are unified per CDR3 protein, each entry keeping the most common DNA and genes. The sample table lists roughly 68,000 distinct CDR3 sequences, 20% to 25% of them with a count of one. Roughly 80% of the sample lies in the top ten. This clonotype has just a few counts. The antigen it binds to is not known. There are no base qualities to consult, and no much larger clone falls within one base.

This receptor was taken from a human donor in good health (CMV status not recorded). Some clones in this sample may be carry-over from other donors' samples. The chain employs TRBV28 and TRBJ1-5, with TRBD1 matching 7 junction bases. Specimen: PBMCs, sequenced either directly or after in vitro stimulation (not recorded which). The CDR3 amino acid sequence is: CASSLYRGAGNQPQHF. The sequenced DNA: TGTGCCAGCAGTTTGTACAGGGGCGCGGGCAATCAGCCCCAGCATTTT. Reference TRBV28 and TRBJ1-5 genes cover what lies past the CDR3, so the full variable domain is DVKVTQSSRYLVKRTGEKVFLECVQDMDHENMFWYRQDPGLGLRLIYFSYDVKMKEKGDIPEGYSVSREKKERFSLILESASTNQTSMYLCASSLYRGAGNQPQHFGDGTRLSIL.